This TCR beta chain was documented in a study of T cell responses to AZD1222 COVID-19 vaccine. Pooling of second doses given at about 4 or about 12 weeks was done. Produced via immunoSEQ multiplex PCR; TCRdb's table is partial and in-frame only. There are approximately 130,000 clones in the sample; about 79% occur only once, and roughly a quarter lies in the top ten. This clone is a singleton in its sample. The antigen is unknown. Study-wide findings and caveats: Reportedly, nearly half the spike-specific TCRs target unmutated variant regions. Repertoire sampling was restricted to post-peak T cell response timepoints. A rise in Spike-specific TCR breadth and depth followed two AZD1222 doses.

The CDR3 extends over 14 amino acids. CDR1 SGHKS and CDR2 YYEKEE come from the germline V gene (reference sequence). The trim removed 5 bases at V and 0 bases at J, leaving 3 bases unmatched. The rearrangement links TRBV5-5 to TRBJ1-1; 8 bases line up with TRBD1. The sequencing here drew on peripheral blood, taken 28 days after the second AZD1222 dose. The receptor comes from an adult who received the AZD1222 COVID-19 vaccine. The CDR3 loop is CASRQTGVNTEAFF. As DNA, the CDR3 is TGTGCCAGCAGACAGACAGGGGTGAACACTGAAGCTTTCTTT.